Described below is a single T cell receptor (beta chain) sequence and its context. These data are taken from a study of blood T cell repertoires in COVID-19. Study-wide background: The United States, Italy and Spain were the sources of the acute and convalescent COVID-19 samples. Sample material is recorded as cDNA or gDNA derived from T cells, B-cell-depleted T cells, or PBMCs.

The authors' processing: Amplification of reference gene primers provided the estimated nucleated cell counts. Assay used: immunoSEQ multiplex PCR; TCRdb lists only in-frame clones, some missing. V and J calls plus clone size are reproduced from that table; the DNA served to infer D and trimming. The sample lists over 150,000 clones, 70% to 85% occurring once. Germline CDR1 reads PRHDT; CDR2 reads FYEKMQ (reference sequence). Trimming removed 3 bases at V and 0 bases at J, with 15 bases between. This CDR3 has 17 amino acids. Sequenced input: peripheral blood. The TCR originated in a human donor in a cohort sampled during active COVID-19. The chain carries TRBV13 and TRBJ1-3, with a weak D call TRBD1 (6 bases). Here the CDR3 DNA reads TGTGCCAGCAGCTTTAGGACAGTCGCCTTCTCTGGAAACACCATATATTTT. Translating it yields CASSFRTVAFSGNTIYF.